The 15 T cell receptor beta chains given below trace back to one sample, sequenced in a study of blood T cell repertoires in COVID-19. Profiled with immunoSEQ multiplex PCR; TCRdb holds only in-frame clones, not every one. The sample has around 160,000 clones; 80% to 90% are singletons. Sequenced material: peripheral blood. All receptors come from a human donor with acute or convalescent COVID-19. The donor label of this sample is uncertain.

This chain joins TRBV6-1 and TRBJ2-4, with D maybe TRBD1 (7 bases). The length of the CDR3 is 13 residues. V was trimmed by 10 bases and J by 7 bases, leaving 17 bases between them. Germline V lookup: CDR1 MNHNS, CDR2 SASEGT. The DNA of the CDR3 is TGTGCCACCCTCCAGGGGGGTTTGAACATTCAGTACTTC. Its translation is CATLQGGLNIQYF.

The chain combines TRBV27 with TRBJ1-2, with 9 nucleotides matching TRBD1. V trimming: 6 bases; J trimming: 4 bases; junction bases outside the gene matches: 15. The CDR3 is 17 amino acids. Looked up from germline, CDR1 is MNHEY and CDR2 is SMNVEV (reference sequence). CDR3 sequence: CASSPSTGTGLSYGYTF. The CDR3 DNA reads TGTGCCAGCAGCCCCTCGACCGGGACAGGGCTATCCTATGGCTACACCTTC.

This rearrangement joins TRBV6-4 to TRBJ1-5; D remains ambiguous. Germline V CDR1 and CDR2: MRHNA, SNTAGT. V dropped 0 bases and J dropped 6 bases, with 30 bases sitting between them. This CDR3 has 21 amino acids. CDR3 coding DNA: TGTGCCAGCAGTGACTCGAAGGGTAGGCGGTCGAGGGCAGGAGGGATTCAGCCCCAGCATTTT. Translating gives CASSDSKGRRSRAGGIQPQHF.

The sample holds a few counts of this clone. This chain connects TRBV5-4 to TRBJ1-2; 9 bases fit TRBD1. This CDR3 region has 15 residues. V trimming: 7 bases; J trimming: 4 bases; junction bases outside the gene matches: 11. Germline CDR1 and CDR2: SGHNT and YYREEE (reference sequence). The CDR3 nucleotides are TGTGCCAGCGCGGACAGGGGTGCGTCTGGCTATGGCTACACCTTC. Residues: CASADRGASGYGYTF.

V gene TRBV5-4 combines with J gene TRBJ1-2; no firm D call. V was trimmed by 3 bases and J by 3 bases, leaving 12 bases between them. The CDR3 is 14 amino acids. CDR1 is SGHNT, CDR2 YYREEE, per germline (reference sequence). As DNA, the CDR3 is TGTGCCAGCAGCTGGGGAGGCGGGGACTATGGCTACACCTTC. This gives the protein CASSWGGGDYGYTF.

The V and J genes are TRBV28 and TRBJ1-1, with 8 bases aligning to TRBD1. Germline values: CDR1 MDHEN, CDR2 SYDVKM. CDR3 length: 14 amino acids. Trimming removed 6 bases from V and 4 bases from J; junction bases left unmatched: 7. The DNA of the CDR3 is TGTGCCAGCAGATCGGACAGGGTGAGCACTGAAGCTTTCTTT. Amino acids: CASRSDRVSTEAFF.

V gene TRBV6-5 combines with J gene TRBJ1-3; possible D gene TRBD1, 5 bases. This CDR3 has 16 amino acids. Per germline, CDR1 MNHEY and CDR2 SVGAGI. V gave up 0 bases and J gave up 8 bases, with 17 bases separating them. CDR3 in amino acids: CASSYSSDSREDTIYF. In DNA form, the CDR3 reads TGTGCCAGCAGTTACTCATCAGACAGTAGGGAAGACACCATATATTTT.

In its sample, this clone was seen once. This rearrangement joins TRBV5-1 to TRBJ2-1; D perhaps matches TRBD2 (6 bases). Trimming removed 4 bases from V and 9 bases from J, with 17 bases in between. Germline CDR1 SGHRS, CDR2 YFSETQ. This CDR3 contains 14 residues. CDR3 bases: TGCGCCAGCAGCGAGGGGACGGAGGGAGGTGAGCAGTTCTTC. It specifies CASSEGTEGGEQFF.

The V call is TRBV19, the J call TRBJ1-2, with 11 bases identical to TRBD1. After removal of 8 bases from V and 8 bases from J, the junction contained 7 bases not matched to a gene. The CDR3 totals 13 residues. The germline CDR1 and CDR2 sequences are LNHDA and SQIVND (reference sequence). The DNA for the CDR3 is TGTGCCAGTGCCGGGACAGGGGGTCAGGGCTACACCTTC. Translation gives CASAGTGGQGYTF. Complete variable domain (other parts from reference TRBV19 and TRBJ1-2): DGGITQSPKYLFRKEGQNVTLSCEQNLNHDAMYWYRQDPGQGLRLIYYSQIVNDFQKGDIAEGYSVSREKKESFPLTVTSAQKNPTAFYLCASAGTGGQGYTFGSGTRLTVV.

This clone was recorded once. The rearrangement joins TRBV3-1 (or the pseudogene TRBV3-2) to TRBJ2-1; possible D gene TRBD1, 6 bases. Trimming took off 1 base at V and 3 bases at J, with 16 bases between the two ends. This CDR3 is 17 amino acids long. Germline V lookup: CDR1 LGHDT, CDR2 YNNKEL (reference sequence). The CDR3 is CASSQGGPEVLYNEQFF. As DNA, the CDR3 is TGTGCCAGCAGCCAAGGGGGGCCGGAGGTTCTCTACAATGAGCAGTTCTTC.

V and J are TRBV3-1 (or the pseudogene TRBV3-2) and TRBJ1-5; no definite D call. Trimming took off 2 bases at V and 3 bases at J, with 8 bases between the two ends. This CDR3 has 14 residues. The germline gives CDR1 LGHDT, CDR2 YNNKEL (reference sequence). The CDR3 DNA sequence: TGTGCCAGCAGCCAATCGGGGAACAATCAGCCCCAGCATTTT. Translation gives CASSQSGNNQPQHF.

The chain has TRBV11-2 and TRBJ2-7; D might be TRBD2 (6 bases). The CDR3 loop spans 13 amino acids. V gave up 5 bases and J gave up 4 bases, with 12 bases separating them. CDR1 and CDR2 from the germline V gene are SGHAT and FQNNGV. CDR3 sequence reads: CASSLRAGYEQYV. The DNA for the CDR3 is TGTGCCAGCAGCCTAAGGGCGGGGTACGAGCAGTACGTC.

The chain uses TRBV11-2 and TRBJ1-1; the D gene is possibly TRBD1 (5 bases). This CDR3 has 13 residues. With 1 base removed from V and 8 bases from J, the gap between germline ends came to 11 bases. Per germline, CDR1 SGHAT and CDR2 FQNNGV. The CDR3 coding sequence is TGTGCCAGCAGCTTAGCGGGGGTGGGAGAAGCTTTCTTT. Amino acids: CASSLAGVGEAFF.

This clone appeared a single time. This chain uses TRBV7-9 with TRBJ1-3; D not resolved. This CDR3 has 15 residues. V lost 5 bases and J lost 3, with 14 bases in between. Germline CDR1 is SEHNR and CDR2 is FQNEAQ (reference sequence). The CDR3 spells CASSTPILGGNTIYF. In DNA, the CDR3 is TGTGCCAGCAGCACCCCAATCCTCGGTGGAAACACCATATATTTT.

This rearrangement joins TRBV23-1 to TRBJ2-4; 7 nucleotides align to TRBD1. TRBV23-1 is an open reading frame, and its role is uncertain. The CDR3 covers 18 residues. The ends lost 4 bases at V and 1 base at J; junction bases unmatched: 13. The CDR3 DNA reads as TGCGCCAGCAGTCCTCAAAGACAGGGCGAGAAGGCCAAAAACATTCAGTACTTC. It codes for CASSPQRQGEKAKNIQYF.